Each of the 26 T cell receptor beta chains below was sequenced from the same sample in a study of T cells in localized non-small cell lung cancer. Using immunoSEQ multiplex PCR, the repertoire was profiled, and TCRdb retains in-frame clones only, with some absent. This sample carries some 53,000 clones, roughly 85% of them seen once, and the ten largest clones take roughly 18%. Sequencing used peripheral blood, obtained before any cancer treatment. These receptors came from a male donor at least 60 years old with stage III squamous cell lung carcinoma.

This sequence joins TRBV6-5 and TRBJ1-5; D not certain. The CDR3 consists of 15 residues. Trimming stripped 0 bases from V and 0 bases from J, with 6 bases between. CDR1 MNHEY and CDR2 SVGAGI come from the germline V gene. CDR3 amino acids: CASSYSRGSNQPQHF. CDR3 DNA sequence: TGTGCCAGCAGTTACTCGAGAGGTAGCAATCAGCCCCAGCATTTT.

J is TRBJ2-1 and V is TRBV18; D not certain. CDR1 is KGHSH and CDR2 is LQKENI in the germline V gene. V dropped 2 bases and J dropped 7 bases, with 6 bases sitting between them. This CDR3 is built from 12 residues. The CDR3 DNA sequence: TGTGCCAGCTCACCATACGGGAATGAGCAGTTCTTC. Its translation: CASSPYGNEQFF.

This clone was seen a handful of times. V usage is TRBV25-1 and J usage is TRBJ2-7; D may match TRBD1 or TRBD2 (6 bases each). The V gene lost 6 bases and the J gene lost 2 bases, with 17 bases spanning the gap. The CDR3 has 15 residues. Looked up from germline, CDR1 is MGHDK and CDR2 is SYGVNS. CDR3: CASSKGGNRAYEQYF. In DNA form, the CDR3 reads TGTGCCAGCAGCAAAGGGGGGAACAGAGCCTACGAGCAGTACTTC.

This clone was seen just once. The CDR3 spells CASSSSTGTHNEQFF. CDR3 sequence (DNA): TGCGCCAGCAGCTCCTCGACAGGGACCCACAATGAGCAGTTCTTC. This chain uses TRBV5-1 with TRBJ2-1, with TRBD1 matching over 7 bases. The V and J ends lost 3 bases and 5 bases, in that order; junction bases with no gene match: 8. Germline V gene lookup returns CDR1 SGHRS and CDR2 YFSETQ. The CDR3 consists of 15 residues. Complete variable domain (other parts from reference TRBV5-1 and TRBJ2-1): KAGVTQTPRYLIKTRGQQVTLSCSPISGHRSVSWYQQTPGQGLQFLFEYFSETQRNKGNFPGRFSGRQFSNSRSEMNVSTLELGDSALYLCASSSSTGTHNEQFFGPGTRLTVL.

This chain links TRBV30 with TRBJ1-2; maybe TRBD1 (5 bases). Germline CDR1 is GTSNPN and CDR2 is SVGIG (reference sequence). The V gene lost 4 bases and the J gene lost 2 bases, with 11 bases spanning the gap. The CDR3 is 13 amino acids. The CDR3 spells CAWKGTGNYGYTF. In DNA form, the CDR3 reads TGTGCCTGGAAGGGGACGGGGAACTATGGCTACACCTTC.

A single count supports this clone. The chain employs TRBV6-5 and TRBJ1-5; 8 bases match TRBD1. Germline values: CDR1 MNHEY, CDR2 SVGAGI. Trimming cost V 6 bases and J 7 bases; bases outside gene matches: 11. The CDR3 spans 15 residues. In nucleotides, the CDR3 is TGTGCCAGCAGGGAAACGCGACAGGGGAGGCAGCCCCAGCATTTT. Its translation: CASRETRQGRQPQHF.

The rearrangement joins TRBV7-3 to TRBJ2-7; D is ambiguous. The germline V gene encodes CDR1 SGHTA and CDR2 FQGTGA. Trimming stripped 5 bases from V and 5 bases from J, with 16 bases between. There are 14 residues in the CDR3. CDR3 nucleotide sequence: TGTGCCAGCAGCCCGACCGGCACAGCCAACGAGCAGTACTTC. Its translation is CASSPTGTANEQYF.

This chain joins TRBV7-2 and TRBJ2-5; the D gene is possibly TRBD2 (5 bases). V shed 0 bases and J shed 4 bases, with 15 bases lying between them. Germline CDR1 is SGHTA and CDR2 is FQGNSA. The CDR3 totals 16 residues. The CDR3 here is CASSLALGRGGETQYF. The CDR3 DNA reads as TGTGCCAGCAGCTTAGCGCTAGGGAGAGGAGGAGAGACCCAGTACTTC.

By share of the sample, this clone is medium-sized. The chain recombines TRBV12-5 with TRBJ1-1; perhaps TRBD1 as D (5 bases). The V gene lost 0 bases and the J gene lost 10 bases, with 9 bases spanning the gap. The germline V gene has CDR1 LGHNT and CDR2 FRNRAP. This CDR3 region has 12 residues. The chain's CDR3 is CASGLVMGGAFF. CDR3 sequence (DNA): TGTGCTAGTGGTTTGGTAATGGGGGGAGCTTTCTTT.

The count of this clone is one. This rearrangement joins TRBV30 to TRBJ2-7; D not resolved. Germline V CDR1 and CDR2: GTSNPN, SVGIG (reference sequence). The CDR3 covers 13 residues. The V end was cut by 0 bases, the J end by 5 bases, with 11 bases between. The CDR3 DNA is TGTGCCTGGAGTGTAAACTTACGGGACGAGCAGTACTTC. Protein sequence: CAWSVNLRDEQYF.

In DNA form, the CDR3 reads TGTGCCAGCAGCGTCCAGGGGGCGAACACCGGGGAGCTGTTTTTT. It codes for CASSVQGANTGELFF. The chain uses TRBV9 and TRBJ2-2; TRBD1 matches at 7 bases. Germline CDR1 and CDR2: SGDLS and YYNGEE. This CDR3 region has 15 residues. J was trimmed by 0 bases and V by 2 bases; bases with no gene match: 1. Complete variable domain (other parts from reference TRBV9 and TRBJ2-2): DSGVTQTPKHLITATGQRVTLRCSPRSGDLSVYWYQQSLDQGLQFLIQYYNGEERAKGNILERFSAQQFPDLHSELNLSSLELGDSALYFCASSVQGANTGELFFGEGSRLTVL.

CDR3 amino acids: CSPRSIDRDRSGANVLTF. CDR3 nucleotide sequence: TGCAGCCCTCGATCTATAGACAGGGACCGGTCTGGGGCCAACGTCCTGACTTTC. This chain links TRBV29-1 with TRBJ2-6, with TRBD1 matching 7 bases. With V trimmed by 8 bases and J by 1 base, 17 bases remained unmatched. Germline V gene lookup returns CDR1 SQVTM and CDR2 ANQGSEA. The CDR3 is 18 residues long. Full variable domain (remainder filled in from reference TRBV29-1 and TRBJ2-6): SAVISQKPSRDICQRGTSLTIQCQVDSQVTMMFWYRQQPGQSLTLIATANQGSEATYESGFVIDKFPISRPNLTFSTLTVSNMSPEDSSIYLCSPRSIDRDRSGANVLTFGAGSRLTVL.

The genes are TRBV29-1 and TRBJ2-2; 7 bases fit TRBD2. Per the germline V gene, CDR1 is SQVTM and CDR2 is ANQGSEA. The CDR3 runs to 15 residues. J gave up 4 bases and V 5 bases, and 10 bases lay outside the gene matches. The CDR3 nucleotides are TGCAGCGTTCCCCGAGGCGGGGGAACCACCGGGGAGCTGTTTTTT. Protein: CSVPRGGGTTGELFF.

On this clone: An end of the junction differs from the germline gene, which may be a read error. The chain joins TRBV20-1 to TRBJ1-2, with TRBD1 as a possible D gene (5 bases). Germline V gene sequence: CDR1 DFQATT, CDR2 SNEGSKA (reference sequence). The CDR3 consists of 11 residues. CDR3 region: CSAPWGTYPSF. CDR3 in DNA: TGCAGTGCCCCCTGGGGCACCTACCCATCCTTC.

This chain links TRBV6-1 with TRBJ2-7; 9 bases fit TRBD1. CDR1 is MNHNS and CDR2 is SASEGT in the germline V gene. Germline trimming cut 6 bases from V and 2 bases from J; bases unmatched to any gene: 5. The CDR3 runs to 14 residues. In DNA form, the CDR3 reads TGTGCCAGCAGGTGGGGACAGGGCCCCTACGAGCAGTACTTC. It is translated as CASRWGQGPYEQYF.

J is TRBJ2-3 and V is TRBV11-2, with D tentatively TRBD2 (6 bases). V was clipped by 5 bases and J by 1 base, with 19 bases between them. Germline V gene lookup returns CDR1 SGHAT and CDR2 FQNNGV. This CDR3 contains 17 residues. The CDR3: CASSLGLFGSGTDTQYF. Here the CDR3 DNA reads TGTGCCAGCAGCCTGGGACTTTTCGGTAGTGGCACAGATACGCAGTATTTT. Full variable domain (rest looked up from reference TRBV11-2 and TRBJ2-3): EAGVAQSPRYKIIEKRQSVAFWCNPISGHATLYWYQQILGQGPKLLIQFQNNGVVDDSQLPKDRFSAERLKGVDSTLKIQPAKLEDSAVYLCASSLGLFGSGTDTQYFGPGTRLTVL.

This chain connects TRBV7-2 to TRBJ1-1; D not certain. V was shortened by 6 bases and J by 0 bases, with 8 bases between the two germline ends. The CDR3 extends over 13 amino acids. Germline values: CDR1 SGHTA, CDR2 FQGNSA. This CDR3 is CASSSALNTEAFF. CDR3 bases: TGTGCCAGCAGTTCCGCCTTGAACACTGAAGCTTTCTTT.

As for this clone: Germline is not matched at one junction end, which may reflect a read error. This sequence joins TRBV10-3 and TRBJ1-2; weak D call: TRBD1 (5 bases). This CDR3 comprises 12 residues. Germline loops: CDR1 ENHRY, CDR2 SYGVKD. CDR3 nucleotide sequence: TGTGCCATCAGTGGCGTGGGGGAAAGATGGTCCTTC. This translates into CAISGVGERWSF.

This chain joins TRBV14 and TRBJ2-1; 8 bases are a match to TRBD2. Germline assignment: CDR1 SGHDN and CDR2 FVKESK. With V trimmed by 2 bases and J by 0 bases, 9 bases remained unmatched. The CDR3 consists of 18 residues. The chain's CDR3 is CASSQKGASGSSYNEQFF. CDR3 DNA: TGTGCCAGCAGCCAAAAAGGGGCTAGCGGGTCCTCCTACAATGAGCAGTTCTTC.

The V gene is TRBV14, the J gene TRBJ2-2; 9 bases map to TRBD2. Germline V gene data show CDR1 as SGHDN and CDR2 as FVKESK. V shed 4 bases and J 2 bases; nucleotides not matched to a gene: 8. CDR3 size: 17 residues. For the CDR3, the DNA is TGTGCCAGCAGCCCAAGAACTAGCGGGCCAAACACCGGGGAGCTGTTTTTT. Translated, it gives CASSPRTSGPNTGELFF.

The chain recombines TRBV5-1 with TRBJ2-3; no definite D call. V lost 0 bases to trimming and J lost 0 bases, with 8 bases between them. CDR3 length: 15 residues. In germline, CDR1 is SGHRS, CDR2 YFSETQ. The CDR3 reads CASSLVSTSTDTQYF. Here the CDR3 DNA reads TGCGCCAGCAGCTTGGTGTCTACTAGCACAGATACGCAGTATTTT.

This chain joins TRBV18 and TRBJ2-7; D is perhaps TRBD2 (6 bases). This CDR3 is 14 amino acids long. Trimming removed 6 bases from V and 2 bases from J, with 14 bases in between. The V gene's germline CDR1 is KGHSH and CDR2 LQKENI. This chain's CDR3 is CASSPAGIAYEQYF. The DNA for the CDR3 is TGTGCCAGCTCCCCGGCGGGGATCGCCTACGAGCAGTACTTC.

The genes are TRBV6-5 and TRBJ2-7, with D possibly matching TRBD2 (7 bases). V lost 6 bases to trimming and J lost 3 bases, with 18 bases between them. Per the germline V gene, CDR1 is MNHEY and CDR2 is SVGAGI. This CDR3 region has 15 residues. The DNA of the CDR3 is TGTGCCAGCAGCAGTTTAGGGGGGGAGGGCTACGAGCAGTACTTC. Translated: CASSSLGGEGYEQYF.

This clone was counted a single time. The V gene is TRBV5-8, the J gene TRBJ1-3; no definite D call. V gave up 4 bases and J gave up 4 bases, with 6 bases separating them. Germline CDR1 reads SGHTS; CDR2 reads YDEGEE. This CDR3 is built from 12 residues. This CDR3 reads CASSRYGNTIYF. Here the CDR3 DNA reads TGTGCCAGCAGCCGATACGGAAACACCATATATTTT. The full variable domain, rest sourced from reference TRBV5-8 and TRBJ1-3, is EAGVTQSPTHLIKTRGQQATLRCSPISGHTSVYWYQQALGLGLQFLLWYDEGEERNRGNFPPRFSGRQFPNYSSELNVNALELEDSALYLCASSRYGNTIYFGEGSWLTVV.

V gene TRBV6-6 combines with J gene TRBJ2-2; D uncertain. Germline V gene data show CDR1 as MNHNY and CDR2 as SVGAGI (reference sequence). The ends were cut back, 6 bases at V and 3 bases at J, with 14 bases in the middle. The CDR3 runs to 15 residues. The CDR3 here is CASSPTRPYTGELFF. Here the CDR3 DNA reads TGTGCCAGCAGCCCTACTCGGCCGTACACCGGGGAGCTGTTTTTT.

The chain employs TRBV12-2 and TRBJ2-3. TRBV12-2 counts as a pseudogene. CDR3 length equals 17 residues. This CDR3 reads CASRTAVPGPVGDTQYF. The DNA of the CDR3 is TGTGCAAGTCGCACAGCTGTCCCGGGGCCCGTAGGAGATACGCAGTATTTT.